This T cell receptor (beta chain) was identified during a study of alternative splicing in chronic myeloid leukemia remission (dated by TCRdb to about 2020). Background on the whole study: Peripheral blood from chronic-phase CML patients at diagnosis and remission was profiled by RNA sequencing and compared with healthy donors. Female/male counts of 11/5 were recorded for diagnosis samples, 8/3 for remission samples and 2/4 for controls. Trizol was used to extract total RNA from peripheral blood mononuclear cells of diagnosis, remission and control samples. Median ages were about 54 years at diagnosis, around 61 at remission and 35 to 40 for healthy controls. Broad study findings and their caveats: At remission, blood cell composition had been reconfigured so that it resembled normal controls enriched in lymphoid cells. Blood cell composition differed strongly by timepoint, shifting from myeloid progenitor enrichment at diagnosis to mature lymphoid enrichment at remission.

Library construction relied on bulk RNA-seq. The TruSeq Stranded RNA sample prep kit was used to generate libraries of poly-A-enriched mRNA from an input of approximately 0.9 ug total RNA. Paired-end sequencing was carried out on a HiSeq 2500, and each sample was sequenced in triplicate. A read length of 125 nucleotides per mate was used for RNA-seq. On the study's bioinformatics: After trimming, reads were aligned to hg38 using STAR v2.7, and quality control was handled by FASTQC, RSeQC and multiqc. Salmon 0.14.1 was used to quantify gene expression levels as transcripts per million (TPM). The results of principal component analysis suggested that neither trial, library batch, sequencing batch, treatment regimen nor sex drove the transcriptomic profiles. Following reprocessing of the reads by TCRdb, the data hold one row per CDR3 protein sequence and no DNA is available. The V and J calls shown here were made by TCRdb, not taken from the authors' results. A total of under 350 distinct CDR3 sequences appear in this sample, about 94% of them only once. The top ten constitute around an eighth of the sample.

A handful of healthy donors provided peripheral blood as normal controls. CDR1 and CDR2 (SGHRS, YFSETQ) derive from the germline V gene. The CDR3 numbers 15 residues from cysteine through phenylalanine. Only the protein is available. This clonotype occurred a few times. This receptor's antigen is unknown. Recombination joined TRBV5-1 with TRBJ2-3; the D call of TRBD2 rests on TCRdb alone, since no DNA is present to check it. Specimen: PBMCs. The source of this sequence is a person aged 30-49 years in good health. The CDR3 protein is CASSPGLAGTDTQYF.